Below, 9 T cell receptor beta chains from the same sample are listed, as sequenced in a study of brain T cells in children with intractable seizures. Libraries were prepared by immunoSEQ multiplex PCR; TCRdb keeps only in-frame clonotypes and omits some of them. The repertoire holds around 340,000 clones, with 93% as singletons. The time point denotes: blood from clinic visit 5 months post-surgery; TSC patient then seizure free. The sequencing used peripheral blood, collected about 5 months after surgery. The receptors originated from a boy under two years old with tuberous sclerosis and intractable seizures.

J is TRBJ1-4 and V is TRBV16; TRBD1 matches 7 bases. Per germline, CDR1 KGHSY and CDR2 FQNENV. This CDR3 contains 15 residues. The junction had 9 bases not matched to a gene; V was cut back by 5 bases and J by 6 bases. In DNA form, the CDR3 reads TGTGCCAGCAGCTCCGGGTTAACAGGGGATGAAAAACTGTTTTTT. Translation gives CASSSGLTGDEKLFF.

The chain uses TRBV20-1 and TRBJ1-5; 9 nucleotides align to TRBD1. This CDR3 region has 15 residues. CDR1 is DFQATT and CDR2 is SNEGSKA in the germline V gene (reference sequence). The V gene end was trimmed by 3 bases and the J gene end by 7 bases; junction bases not matched to a gene: 10. CDR3 bases: TGCAGTGCTAGTGCCGGACAGGGGTTTTGGCAGCCCCAGCATTTT. Protein product: CSASAGQGFWQPQHF.

The chain carries TRBV5-1 and TRBJ1-2; 10 nucleotides match TRBD1. The length of the CDR3 is 17 residues. V lost 1 base, J lost 4 bases, and 10 bases stayed unmatched. Germline CDR1 is SGHRS and CDR2 is YFSETQ. CDR3: CASSLTQDRGRLYGYTF. The CDR3 DNA follows: TGCGCCAGCAGCTTGACCCAGGACAGGGGGAGACTCTATGGCTACACCTTC.

This clone was recorded only once. The chain joins TRBV3-1 (or the pseudogene TRBV3-2) to TRBJ1-2, with D possibly TRBD1 on 5 matching bases. Trimming took off 1 base at V and 1 base at J, with 10 bases between the two ends. The CDR3 runs to 15 residues. CDR1 is LGHDT and CDR2 is YNNKEL in the germline V gene (reference sequence). The CDR3: CASSQGHRINYGYTF. CDR3 bases: TGTGCCAGCAGCCAAGGACACAGGATTAACTATGGCTACACCTTC.

The V gene is TRBV9, the J gene TRBJ2-3; D could derive from TRBD1 or TRBD2 (6 bases each). V shed 1 base and J shed 0 bases, with 12 bases lying between them. CDR3 size: 16 residues. The germline V gene has CDR1 SGDLS and CDR2 YYNGEE. The DNA of the CDR3 is TGTGCCAGCAGCGTATGGGGGGCGGGGAGCACAGATACGCAGTATTTT. Its translation: CASSVWGAGSTDTQYF. Using reference TRBV9 and TRBJ2-3 for the parts outside the CDR3, the full variable domain is DSGVTQTPKHLITATGQRVTLRCSPRSGDLSVYWYQQSLDQGLQFLIQYYNGEERAKGNILERFSAQQFPDLHSELNLSSLELGDSALYFCASSVWGAGSTDTQYFGPGTRLTVL.

The chain carries TRBV4-2 and TRBJ2-3; D is perhaps TRBD2 (5 bases). CDR1 LGHNA and CDR2 YNFKEQ come from the germline V gene. The CDR3 extends over 14 amino acids. Trimming left V 0 bases short and J 2 bases short, with 6 bases between. The CDR3 DNA sequence: TGTGCCAGCAGCCAAGAGGACTTCACAGATACGCAGTATTTT. Protein: CASSQEDFTDTQYF.

The CDR3 DNA reads as TGTGCCTGGAGTGTAGGAGGGACAGGGACTCAGCCCCAGCATTTT. Amino acids: CAWSVGGTGTQPQHF. The chain uses TRBV30 and TRBJ1-5; 9 nucleotides match TRBD1. V was pared by 0 bases and J by 6 bases, with 6 bases of the junction left unmatched. The V gene's germline CDR1 is GTSNPN and CDR2 SVGIG (reference sequence). This CDR3 is 15 amino acids long. The full variable domain, in which reference TRBV30 and TRBJ1-5 provide the parts outside the CDR3, is SQTIHQWPATLVQPVGSPLSLECTVEGTSNPNLYWYRQAAGRGLQLLFYSVGIGQISSEVPQNLSASRPQDRQFILSSKKLLLSDSGFYLCAWSVGGTGTQPQHFGDGTRLSIL.

CDR3: CASSPSTGTGSRSSYNEQFF. DNA of the CDR3: TGTGCCAGCAGCCCCTCGACCGGGACAGGGTCCAGGAGCTCCTACAATGAGCAGTTCTTC. The V and J genes are TRBV27 and TRBJ2-1; the match to TRBD1 covers 9 bases. The CDR3 is made up of 20 amino acids. CDR1 and CDR2 (germline): MNHEY, SMNVEV (reference sequence). V was clipped by 6 bases and J by 0 bases; unmatched bases: 18.

Concerning this clone: Other DNA sequences in this specimen translate into the identical CDR3. V is TRBV20-1 and J is TRBJ2-7; the D is unclear. Germline V CDR1 and CDR2: DFQATT, SNEGSKA (reference sequence). The CDR3 spans 11 residues. Trimming removed 3 bases at V and 2 bases at J, with 5 bases between. The CDR3 DNA is TGCAGTGCTAGTACCGCCTACGAGCAGTACTTC. Protein product: CSASTAYEQYF.